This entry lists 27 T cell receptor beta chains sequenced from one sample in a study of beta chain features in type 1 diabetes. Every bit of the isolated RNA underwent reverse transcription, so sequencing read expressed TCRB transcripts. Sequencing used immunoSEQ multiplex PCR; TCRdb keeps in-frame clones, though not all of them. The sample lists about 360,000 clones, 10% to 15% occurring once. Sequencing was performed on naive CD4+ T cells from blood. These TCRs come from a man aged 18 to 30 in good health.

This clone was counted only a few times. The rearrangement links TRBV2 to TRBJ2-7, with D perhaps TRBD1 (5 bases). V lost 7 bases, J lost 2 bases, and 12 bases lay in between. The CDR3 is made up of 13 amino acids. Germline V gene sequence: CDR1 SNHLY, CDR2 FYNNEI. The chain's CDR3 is CASMIETAYEQYF. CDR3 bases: TGTGCCAGCATGATTGAGACAGCCTACGAGCAGTACTTC.

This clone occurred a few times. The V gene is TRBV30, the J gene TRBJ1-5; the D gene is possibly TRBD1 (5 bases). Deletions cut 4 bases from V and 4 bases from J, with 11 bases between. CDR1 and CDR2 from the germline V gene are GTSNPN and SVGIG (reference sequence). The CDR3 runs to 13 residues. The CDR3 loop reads CAWTWDSNQPQHF. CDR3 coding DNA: TGTGCCTGGACCTGGGACTCTAATCAGCCCCAGCATTTT.

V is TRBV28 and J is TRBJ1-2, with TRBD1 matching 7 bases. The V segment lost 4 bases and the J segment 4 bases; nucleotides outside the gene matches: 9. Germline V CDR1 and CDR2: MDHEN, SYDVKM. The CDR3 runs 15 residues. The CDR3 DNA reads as TGTGCCAGCAGTTCCACGGACAGGAGACCCTATGGCTACACCTTC. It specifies CASSSTDRRPYGYTF.

The CDR3 DNA is TGTGCCAGCAGCTTCCCGACAGGGGGAGGAACCGGGGAGCTGTTTTTT. It codes for CASSFPTGGGTGELFF. The chain is built from TRBV5-4 and TRBJ2-2, with 9 nucleotides matching TRBD1. This CDR3 is built from 16 residues. CDR1 is SGHNT and CDR2 is YYREEE in the germline V gene (reference sequence). J gave up 5 bases and V 2 bases, and 7 bases lay outside the gene matches.

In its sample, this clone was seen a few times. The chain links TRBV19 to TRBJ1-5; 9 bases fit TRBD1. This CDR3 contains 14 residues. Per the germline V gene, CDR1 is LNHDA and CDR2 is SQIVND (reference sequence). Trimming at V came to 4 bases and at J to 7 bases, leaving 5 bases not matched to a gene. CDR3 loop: CASSTTGGRQPQHF. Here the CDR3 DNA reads TGTGCCAGTAGTACCACAGGGGGCAGACAGCCCCAGCATTTT.

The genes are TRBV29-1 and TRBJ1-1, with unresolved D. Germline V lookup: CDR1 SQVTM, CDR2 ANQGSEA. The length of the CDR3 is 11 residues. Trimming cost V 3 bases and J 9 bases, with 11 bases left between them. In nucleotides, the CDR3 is TGCAGCGTTGATCCAGGCTCAAAAGCTTTCTTT. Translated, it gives CSVDPGSKAFF.

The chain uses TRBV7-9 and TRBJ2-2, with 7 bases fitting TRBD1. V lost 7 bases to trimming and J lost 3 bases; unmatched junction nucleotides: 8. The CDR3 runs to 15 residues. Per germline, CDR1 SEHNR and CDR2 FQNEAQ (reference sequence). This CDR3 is CASTLRTGDTGELFF. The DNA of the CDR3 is TGTGCCAGCACCCTGCGGACAGGAGACACCGGGGAGCTGTTTTTT.

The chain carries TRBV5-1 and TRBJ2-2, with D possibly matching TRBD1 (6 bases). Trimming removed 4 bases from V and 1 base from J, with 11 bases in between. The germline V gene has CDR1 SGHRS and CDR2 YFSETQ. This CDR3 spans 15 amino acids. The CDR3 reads CASSGQGLNTGELFF. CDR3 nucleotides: TGCGCCAGCAGCGGGCAGGGGCTGAACACCGGGGAGCTGTTTTTT.

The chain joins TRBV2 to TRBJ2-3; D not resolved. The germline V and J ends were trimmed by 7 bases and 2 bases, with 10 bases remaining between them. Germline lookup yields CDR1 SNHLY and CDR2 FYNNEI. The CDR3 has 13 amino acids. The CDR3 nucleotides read TGTGCCAGCAATCAGGTGCACACAGATACGCAGTATTTT. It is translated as CASNQVHTDTQYF.

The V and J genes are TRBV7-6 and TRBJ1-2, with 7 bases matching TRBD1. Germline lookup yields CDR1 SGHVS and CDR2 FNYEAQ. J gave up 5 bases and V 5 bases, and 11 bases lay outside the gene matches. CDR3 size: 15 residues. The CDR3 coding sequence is TGTGCCAGCAGCCGCACAGGGGTACTATTTTATGGCTACACCTTC. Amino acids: CASSRTGVLFYGYTF.

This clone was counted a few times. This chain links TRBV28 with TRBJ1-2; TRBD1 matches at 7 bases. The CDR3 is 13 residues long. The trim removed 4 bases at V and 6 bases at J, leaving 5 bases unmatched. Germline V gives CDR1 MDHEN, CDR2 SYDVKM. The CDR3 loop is CASSSTTGNGYTF. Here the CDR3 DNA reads TGTGCCAGCAGTTCCACGACAGGGAATGGCTACACCTTC.

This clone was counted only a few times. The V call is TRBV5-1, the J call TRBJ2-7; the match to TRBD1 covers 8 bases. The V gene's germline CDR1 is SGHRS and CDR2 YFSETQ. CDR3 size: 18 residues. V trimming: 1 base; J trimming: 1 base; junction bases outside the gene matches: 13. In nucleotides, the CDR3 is TGCGCCAGCAGCTTGCTGTCGGGACAGGTCCAGGGATCCTACGAGCAGTACTTC. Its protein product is CASSLLSGQVQGSYEQYF. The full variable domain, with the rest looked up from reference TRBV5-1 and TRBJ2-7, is KAGVTQTPRYLIKTRGQQVTLSCSPISGHRSVSWYQQTPGQGLQFLFEYFSETQRNKGNFPGRFSGRQFSNSRSEMNVSTLELGDSALYLCASSLLSGQVQGSYEQYFGPGTRLTVT.

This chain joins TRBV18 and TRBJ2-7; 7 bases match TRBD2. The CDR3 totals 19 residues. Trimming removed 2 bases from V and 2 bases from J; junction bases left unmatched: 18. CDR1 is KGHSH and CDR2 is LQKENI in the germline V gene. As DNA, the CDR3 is TGTGCCAGCTCACCAAGGGCTAGCGGAATCGCAATACGTACCTACGAGCAGTACTTC. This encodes CASSPRASGIAIRTYEQYF.

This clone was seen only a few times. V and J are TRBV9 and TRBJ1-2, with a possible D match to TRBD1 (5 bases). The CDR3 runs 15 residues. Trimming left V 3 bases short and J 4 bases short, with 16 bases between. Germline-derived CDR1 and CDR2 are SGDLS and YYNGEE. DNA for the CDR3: TGTGCCAGCAGCGAGGGGCCGGGAGGCGGCTATGGCTACACCTTC. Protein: CASSEGPGGGYGYTF.

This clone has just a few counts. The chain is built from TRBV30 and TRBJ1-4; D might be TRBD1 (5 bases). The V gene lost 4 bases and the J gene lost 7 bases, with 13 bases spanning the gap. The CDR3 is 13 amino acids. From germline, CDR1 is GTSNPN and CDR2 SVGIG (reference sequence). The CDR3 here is CAWMPRGGEKLFF. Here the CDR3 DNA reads TGTGCCTGGATGCCCCGGGGGGGTGAAAAACTGTTTTTT. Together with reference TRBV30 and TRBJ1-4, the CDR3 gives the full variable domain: SQTIHQWPATLVQPVGSPLSLECTVEGTSNPNLYWYRQAAGRGLQLLFYSVGIGQISSEVPQNLSASRPQDRQFILSSKKLLLSDSGFYLCAWMPRGGEKLFFGSGTQLSVL.

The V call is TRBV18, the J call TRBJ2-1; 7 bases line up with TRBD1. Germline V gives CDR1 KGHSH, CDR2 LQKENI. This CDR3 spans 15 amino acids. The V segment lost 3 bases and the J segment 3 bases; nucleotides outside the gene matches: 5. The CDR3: CASSPDGQVYNEQFF. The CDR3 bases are TGTGCCAGCTCACCGGACGGACAGGTCTACAATGAGCAGTTCTTC.

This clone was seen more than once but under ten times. The CDR3 reads CASSQLGQGTQYF. CDR3 in DNA: TGTGCCAGCAGCCAACTCGGACAGGGAACGCAGTATTTT. The V gene is TRBV14, the J gene TRBJ2-3; 8 bases match TRBD1. J lost 9 bases, V lost 2 bases, and 4 bases had no gene match. The V gene's germline CDR1 is SGHDN and CDR2 FVKESK. This CDR3 comprises 13 residues.

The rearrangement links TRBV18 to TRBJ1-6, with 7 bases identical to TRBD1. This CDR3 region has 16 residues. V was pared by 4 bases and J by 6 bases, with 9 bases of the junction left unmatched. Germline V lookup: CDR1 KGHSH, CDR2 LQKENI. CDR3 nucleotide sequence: TGTGCCAGCTCACGGGACTTGGGACAGTCTAATTCACCCCTCCACTTT. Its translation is CASSRDLGQSNSPLHF.

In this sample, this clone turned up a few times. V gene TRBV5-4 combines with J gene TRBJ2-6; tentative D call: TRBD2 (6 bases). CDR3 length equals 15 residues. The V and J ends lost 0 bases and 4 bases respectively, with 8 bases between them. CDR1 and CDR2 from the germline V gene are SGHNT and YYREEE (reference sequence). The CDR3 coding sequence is TGTGCCAGCAGCTTGGGGGAGGACGGGGCCAACGTCCTGACTTTC. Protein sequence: CASSLGEDGANVLTF.

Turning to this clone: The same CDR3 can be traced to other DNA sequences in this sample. In DNA, the CDR3 is TGTGCCAGCAGCTTAGGTCCCATTAACTATGGCTACACCTTC. This translates into CASSLGPINYGYTF. The chain joins TRBV7-2 to TRBJ1-2; D not resolved. V shed 1 base and J shed 1 base, with 7 bases lying between them. In germline, CDR1 is SGHTA, CDR2 FQGNSA. The CDR3 runs 14 residues.

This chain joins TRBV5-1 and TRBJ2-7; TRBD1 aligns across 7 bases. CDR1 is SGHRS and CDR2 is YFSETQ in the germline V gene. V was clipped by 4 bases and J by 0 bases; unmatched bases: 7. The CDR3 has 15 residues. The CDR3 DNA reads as TGCGCCAGCAGCCAGGACAGGTTACCCTCCTACGAGCAGTACTTC. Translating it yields CASSQDRLPSYEQYF. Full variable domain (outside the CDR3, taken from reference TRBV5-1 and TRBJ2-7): KAGVTQTPRYLIKTRGQQVTLSCSPISGHRSVSWYQQTPGQGLQFLFEYFSETQRNKGNFPGRFSGRQFSNSRSEMNVSTLELGDSALYLCASSQDRLPSYEQYFGPGTRLTVT.

In DNA form, the CDR3 reads TGTGCCAGCAGTGGAGGGGGCGCCTATGGCTACACCTTC. As protein: CASSGGGAYGYTF. The rearrangement uses TRBV2 and TRBJ1-2; 7 bases align to TRBD1. Looked up from germline, CDR1 is SNHLY and CDR2 is FYNNEI. This CDR3 is 13 amino acids long. V lost 4 bases to trimming and J lost 4 bases; unmatched junction nucleotides: 3.

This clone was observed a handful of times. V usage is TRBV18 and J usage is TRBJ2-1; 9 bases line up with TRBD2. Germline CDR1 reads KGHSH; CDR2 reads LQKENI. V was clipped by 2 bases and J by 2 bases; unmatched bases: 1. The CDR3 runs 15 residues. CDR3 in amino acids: CASSPGGGAYNEQFF. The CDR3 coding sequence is TGTGCCAGCTCACCAGGCGGGGGGGCCTACAATGAGCAGTTCTTC.

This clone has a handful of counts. CDR3 sequence reads: CASSPPRSTDTQYF. The CDR3 DNA reads TGTGCCAGCAGTCCGCCACGGAGCACAGATACGCAGTATTTT. The rearrangement links TRBV28 to TRBJ2-3; no definite D call. Trimming removed 5 bases at V and 0 bases at J, with 9 bases between. The CDR3 has 14 amino acids. Germline-derived CDR1 and CDR2 are MDHEN and SYDVKM.

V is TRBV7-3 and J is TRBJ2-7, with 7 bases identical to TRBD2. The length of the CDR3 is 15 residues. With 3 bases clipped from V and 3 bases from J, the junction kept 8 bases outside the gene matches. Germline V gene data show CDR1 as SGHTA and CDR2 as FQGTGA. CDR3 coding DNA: TGTGCCAGCAGCTTTTTAGCGGGCGCTGTCTACGAGCAGTACTTC. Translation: CASSFLAGAVYEQYF.

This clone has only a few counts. CDR3 sequence: CASSRDRVNYGYTF. Here the CDR3 DNA reads TGTGCCAGCAGTCGGGACAGGGTTAACTATGGCTACACCTTC. The V and J genes are TRBV27 and TRBJ1-2; 9 bases match TRBD1. The germline gives CDR1 MNHEY, CDR2 SMNVEV (reference sequence). V shed 5 bases, J shed 1 base, and the junction held 2 bases outside the gene matches. The length of the CDR3 is 14 residues.

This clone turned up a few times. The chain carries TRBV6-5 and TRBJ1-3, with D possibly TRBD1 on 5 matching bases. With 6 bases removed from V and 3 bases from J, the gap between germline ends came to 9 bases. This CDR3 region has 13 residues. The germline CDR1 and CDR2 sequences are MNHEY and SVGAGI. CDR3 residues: CASRSTGGNTIYF. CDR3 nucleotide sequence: TGTGCCAGCAGAAGCACAGGTGGAAACACCATATATTTT.